Below, 8 T cell receptor beta chains from the same sample are listed, as sequenced in a study of early T cells in non-severe SARS-CoV-2 infection. TCRdb called the 5' RACE reads again in MiXCR, with one record for every CDR3 protein. Here the sample spans some 88,000 distinct CDR3 sequences, around 16% being singletons. The specimen comprised whole blood, sampled at baseline. Every receptor here comes from an adult who was a healthcare worker with PCR-confirmed SARS-CoV-2 infection or an uninfected control (not recorded which).

This clonotype is a singleton in its sample. The rearrangement uses TRBV12-3 or TRBV12-4 and TRBJ2-1, with TRBD2 identical over 7 bases. The CDR3 is made up of 13 amino acids. The V segment lost 11 bases and the J segment 4 bases; nucleotides outside the gene matches: 8. The CDR3 reads CAYSRRGYNEQFF. The CDR3 nucleotides read TGTGCCTACTCCCGGCGGGGGTACAATGAGCAGTTCTTC.

The chain employs TRBV6-5 and TRBJ2-3; TRBD1 or TRBD2 may be the D gene (6 bases each). The CDR3 loop spans 15 amino acids. Trimming shortened V by 5 bases and J by 5 bases, and 17 bases separated the two germline ends. CDR1 and CDR2 from the germline V gene are MNHEY and SVGAGI. This CDR3 is CASSPLGGAGDTQYF. DNA for the CDR3: TGTGCCAGCAGTCCATTAGGGGGAGCGGGAGATACGCAGTATTTT.

This clonotype has ten or more counts. In DNA, the CDR3 is TGCAGTGCTAGAGATCTCGGACAGGTCACATTTGGGGCCCTCCACTTT. It translates to CSARDLGQVTFGALHF. The rearrangement joins TRBV20-1 to TRBJ1-6; 7 nucleotides line up with TRBD1. This CDR3 is 16 amino acids long. V dropped 0 bases and J dropped 14; count of bases not matched to a gene: 16. CDR1 DFQATT and CDR2 SNEGSKA come from the germline V gene (reference sequence).

The chain combines TRBV7-6 with TRBJ2-1; 8 nucleotides align to TRBD2. The CDR3 consists of 16 residues. Per the germline V gene, CDR1 is SGHVS and CDR2 is FNYEAQ. The ends lost 5 bases at V and 8 bases at J; junction bases unmatched: 14. Here the CDR3 DNA reads TGTGCCAGCAGCCCGGGGGGGATAGCGGCTCTCGATGAGCAGTTCTTC. Protein: CASSPGGIAALDEQFF.

The sample holds many counts of this clonotype. The V call is TRBV7-6, the J call TRBJ2-2; D not resolved. This CDR3 has 16 amino acids. Germline V gene data show CDR1 as SGHVS and CDR2 as FNYEAQ. V was clipped by 5 bases and J by 0 bases, with 13 bases between them. The CDR3 sequence: CASSPRSKPNTGELFF. The CDR3, as DNA: TGTGCCAGCAGCCCGAGGTCAAAACCGAACACCGGGGAGCTGTTTTTT.

This clonotype showed up just once. CDR3 protein: CATSDLKTSGSGYEQFF. The CDR3 DNA sequence: TGTGCCACCAGTGACTTAAAGACTAGCGGGAGTGGCTATGAGCAGTTCTTC. The rearrangement joins TRBV24-1 to TRBJ2-1, with TRBD2 matching over 12 bases. CDR1 and CDR2 (germline): KGHDR, SFDVKD. The CDR3 sequence is 17 residues long. J was trimmed by 8 bases and V by 4 bases; bases with no gene match: 11.

This clonotype was found a few times. The rearrangement uses TRBV6-2 or TRBV6-3 and TRBJ1-1; D unresolved. V was pared by 5 bases and J by 6 bases, with 13 bases between. This CDR3 has 13 amino acids. From germline, CDR1 is MNHEY and CDR2 SVGEGT. The CDR3 is CASSITEKAEAFF. The CDR3 nucleotides are TGTGCCAGCAGTATCACCGAAAAGGCTGAAGCTTTCTTT.

This chain joins TRBV6-6 and TRBJ2-7; perhaps TRBD2 as D (6 bases). The CDR3 totals 15 residues. In germline, CDR1 is MNHNY, CDR2 SVGAGI (reference sequence). The V end lost 2 bases, the J end lost 3 bases, and 14 bases lay between the germline ends. DNA of the CDR3: TGTGCCAGCAGTTACCTCGGGACTGGGCTCTACGAGCAGTACTTC. Encoded protein: CASSYLGTGLYEQYF.